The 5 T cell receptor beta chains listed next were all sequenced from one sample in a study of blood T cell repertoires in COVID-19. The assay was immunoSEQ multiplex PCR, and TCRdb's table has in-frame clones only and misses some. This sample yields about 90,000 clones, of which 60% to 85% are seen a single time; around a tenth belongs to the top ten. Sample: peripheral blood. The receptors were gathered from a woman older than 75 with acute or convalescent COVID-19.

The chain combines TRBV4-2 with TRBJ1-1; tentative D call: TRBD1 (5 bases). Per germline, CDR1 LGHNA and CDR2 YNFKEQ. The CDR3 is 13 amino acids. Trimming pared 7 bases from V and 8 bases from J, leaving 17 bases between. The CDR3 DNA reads TGTGCCAGCACCTCGACGGGACTTCTCGAAGCTTTCTTT. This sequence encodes CASTSTGLLEAFF.

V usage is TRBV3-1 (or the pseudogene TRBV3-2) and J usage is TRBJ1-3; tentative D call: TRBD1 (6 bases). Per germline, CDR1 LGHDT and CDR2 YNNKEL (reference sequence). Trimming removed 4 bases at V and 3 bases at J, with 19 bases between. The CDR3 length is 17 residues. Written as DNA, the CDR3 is TGTGCCAGCAGCCTGGCCCCCGGACAGTCGTTTGGAAACACCATATATTTT. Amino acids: CASSLAPGQSFGNTIYF.

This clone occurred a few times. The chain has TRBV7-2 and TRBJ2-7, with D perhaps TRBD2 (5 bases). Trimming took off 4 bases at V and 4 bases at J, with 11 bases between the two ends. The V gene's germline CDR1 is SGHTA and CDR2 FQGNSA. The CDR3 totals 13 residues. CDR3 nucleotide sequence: TGTGCCAGCAGCTCATCGGGAAGGTACGAGCAGTACTTC. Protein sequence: CASSSSGRYEQYF.

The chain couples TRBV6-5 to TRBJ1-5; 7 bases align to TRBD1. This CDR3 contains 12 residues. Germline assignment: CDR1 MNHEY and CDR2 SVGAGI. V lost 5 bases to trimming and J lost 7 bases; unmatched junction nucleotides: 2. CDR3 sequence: CASSHRGQPQHF. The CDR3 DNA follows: TGTGCCAGCAGTCACAGGGGCCAGCCCCAGCATTTT.

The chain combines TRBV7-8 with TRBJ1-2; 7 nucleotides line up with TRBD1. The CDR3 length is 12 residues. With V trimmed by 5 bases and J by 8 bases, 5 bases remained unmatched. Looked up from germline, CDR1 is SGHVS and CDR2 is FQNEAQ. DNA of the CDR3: TGTGCCAGCAGCCTCGACAGGGAGGGCTACACCTTC. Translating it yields CASSLDREGYTF.